This TCR beta chain was recorded in a study of patients and donors after allogeneic stem cell transplantation. TCRdb re-called the RT-PCR reads through MiXCR, storing one row per CDR3 protein. The sample records some 960,000 distinct CDR3 sequences, over 15% being singletons. This clonotype was observed many times. The CDR3 loop spans 14 amino acids. The ends were cut back, 5 bases at V and 2 bases at J, with 10 bases in the middle. The chain joins TRBV12-3 or TRBV12-4 to TRBJ1-5; the D is unclear. The TCR was taken from a human donor who was either an allogeneic HSCT recipient or a stem cell or donor lymphocyte infusion donor (not recorded which). It is not recorded whose cells these are; they may come from a transplant donor. The material sequenced was blood, either unsorted or a sorted T cell fraction (not recorded which). Here the CDR3 reads CASSEGFGNQPQHF. CDR3 nucleotide sequence: TGTGCCAGCAGTGAAGGGTTTGGCAATCAGCCCCAGCATTTT.